This T cell receptor beta chain is from a study of OX40 agonist ivuxolimab in advanced cancers. Profiling relied on immunoSEQ multiplex PCR, and the TCRdb table lists in-frame clones only, not all of them. The sample gives just under 55,000 clones, 70% to 80% of which show up once; around 4.6% is in the top ten. V shed 3 bases, J shed 6 bases, and the junction held 11 bases outside the gene matches. The CDR3 runs 18 residues. The germline V gene encodes CDR1 SGHNT and CDR2 YYREEE (reference sequence). V is TRBV5-4 and J is TRBJ2-3, with 15 bases lining up with TRBD2. This sequence originates from an adult with an advanced solid tumor such as melanoma, head and neck, liver or kidney cancer. Material: CD4+ or CD8+ T cells sorted from blood, obtained in a trial of the OX40 agonist ivuxolimab. The CDR3 loop reads CASSSGTSGGLGSDTQYF. The CDR3 bases are TGTGCCAGCAGCTCGGGGACTAGCGGGGGGCTGGGCAGCGATACGCAGTATTTT.